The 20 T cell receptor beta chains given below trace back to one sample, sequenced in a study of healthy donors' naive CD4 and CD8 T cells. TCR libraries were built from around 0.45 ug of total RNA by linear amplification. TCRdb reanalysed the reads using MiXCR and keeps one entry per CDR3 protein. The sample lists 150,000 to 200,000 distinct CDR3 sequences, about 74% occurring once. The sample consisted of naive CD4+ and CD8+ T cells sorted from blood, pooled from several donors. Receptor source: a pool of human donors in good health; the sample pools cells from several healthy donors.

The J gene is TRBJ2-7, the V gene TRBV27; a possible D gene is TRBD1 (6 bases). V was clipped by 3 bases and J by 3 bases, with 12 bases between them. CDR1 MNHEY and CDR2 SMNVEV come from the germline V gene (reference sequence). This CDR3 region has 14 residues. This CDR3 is CASSFDYRDYEQYF. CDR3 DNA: TGTGCCAGCAGTTTTGATTACAGGGACTACGAGCAGTACTTC.

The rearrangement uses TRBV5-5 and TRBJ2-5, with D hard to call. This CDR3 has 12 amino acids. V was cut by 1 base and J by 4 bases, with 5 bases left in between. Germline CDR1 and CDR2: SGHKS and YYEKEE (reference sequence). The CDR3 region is CASSLKGETQYF. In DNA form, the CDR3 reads TGTGCCAGCAGCTTGAAAGGAGAGACCCAGTACTTC.

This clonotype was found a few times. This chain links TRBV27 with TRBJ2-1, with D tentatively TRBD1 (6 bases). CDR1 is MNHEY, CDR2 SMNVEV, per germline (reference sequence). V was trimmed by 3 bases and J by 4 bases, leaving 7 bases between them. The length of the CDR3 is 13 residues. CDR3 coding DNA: TGTGCCAGCAGTTTGGGACATTACAATGAGCAGTTCTTC. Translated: CASSLGHYNEQFF.

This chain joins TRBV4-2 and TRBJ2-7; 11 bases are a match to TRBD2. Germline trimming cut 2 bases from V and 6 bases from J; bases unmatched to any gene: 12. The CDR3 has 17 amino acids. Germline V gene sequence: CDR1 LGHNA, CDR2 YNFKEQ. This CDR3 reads CASSQMGLPTSGIEQYF. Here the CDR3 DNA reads TGTGCCAGCAGCCAAATGGGACTGCCGACTAGCGGGATCGAGCAGTACTTC.

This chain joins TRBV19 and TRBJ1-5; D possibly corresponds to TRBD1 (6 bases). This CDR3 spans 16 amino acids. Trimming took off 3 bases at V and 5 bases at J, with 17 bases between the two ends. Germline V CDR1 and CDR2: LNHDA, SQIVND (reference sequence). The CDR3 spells CASSIYAGQDYQPQHF. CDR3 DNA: TGTGCCAGTAGTATCTACGCGGGACAAGATTATCAGCCCCAGCATTTT.

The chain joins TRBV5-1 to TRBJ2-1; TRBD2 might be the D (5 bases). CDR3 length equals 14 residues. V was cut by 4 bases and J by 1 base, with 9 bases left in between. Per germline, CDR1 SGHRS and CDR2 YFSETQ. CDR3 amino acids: CASSLDLSYNEQFF. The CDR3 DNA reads TGCGCCAGCAGCCTGGACTTGTCCTACAATGAGCAGTTCTTC.

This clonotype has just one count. The CDR3 loop is CSVPGRGSEAFF. CDR3 nucleotide sequence: TGCAGCGTTCCAGGGAGGGGAAGTGAAGCTTTCTTT. The V and J genes are TRBV29-1 and TRBJ1-1; D possibly corresponds to TRBD1 (5 bases). Germline CDR1 reads SQVTM; CDR2 reads ANQGSEA. The V and J ends lost 5 bases and 7 bases respectively, with 14 bases between them. The length of the CDR3 is 12 residues.

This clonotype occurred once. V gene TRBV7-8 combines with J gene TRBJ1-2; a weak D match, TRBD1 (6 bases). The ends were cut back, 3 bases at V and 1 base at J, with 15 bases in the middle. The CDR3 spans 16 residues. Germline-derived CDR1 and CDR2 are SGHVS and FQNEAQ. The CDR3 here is CASSFRDTVFNYGYTF. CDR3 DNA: TGTGCCAGCAGCTTCCGGGACACCGTCTTTAACTATGGCTACACCTTC.

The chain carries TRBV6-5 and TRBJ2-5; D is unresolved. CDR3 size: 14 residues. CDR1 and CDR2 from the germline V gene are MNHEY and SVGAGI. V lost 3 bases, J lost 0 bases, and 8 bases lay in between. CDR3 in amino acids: CASSYLNNQETQYF. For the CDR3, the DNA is TGTGCCAGCAGTTATTTGAACAACCAAGAGACCCAGTACTTC.

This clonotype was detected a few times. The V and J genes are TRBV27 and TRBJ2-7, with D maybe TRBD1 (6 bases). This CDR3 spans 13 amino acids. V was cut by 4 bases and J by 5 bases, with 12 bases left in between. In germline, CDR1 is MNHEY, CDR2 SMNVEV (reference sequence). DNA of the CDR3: TGTGCCAGCAGTTCACAGGGACGCCACGAGCAGTACTTC. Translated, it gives CASSSQGRHEQYF.

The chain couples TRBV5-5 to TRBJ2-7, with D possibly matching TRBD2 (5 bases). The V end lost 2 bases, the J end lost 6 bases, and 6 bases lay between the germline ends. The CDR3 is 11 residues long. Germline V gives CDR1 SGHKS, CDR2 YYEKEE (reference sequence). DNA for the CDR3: TGTGCCAGCAGCTTTAGCGCCGAGCAGTACTTC. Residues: CASSFSAEQYF.

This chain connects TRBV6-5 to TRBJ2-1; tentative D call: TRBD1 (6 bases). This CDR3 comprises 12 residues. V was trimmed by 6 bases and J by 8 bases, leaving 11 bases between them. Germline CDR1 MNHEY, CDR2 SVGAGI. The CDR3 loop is CASSPRQDEQFF. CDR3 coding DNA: TGTGCCAGCAGCCCGAGACAGGATGAGCAGTTCTTC.

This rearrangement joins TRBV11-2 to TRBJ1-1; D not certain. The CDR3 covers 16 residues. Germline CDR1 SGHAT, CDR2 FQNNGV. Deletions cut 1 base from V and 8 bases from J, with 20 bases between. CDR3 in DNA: TGTGCCAGCAGCTTAGTTGGGGTTAAGCCCTCCCCCGAAGCTTTCTTT. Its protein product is CASSLVGVKPSPEAFF.

CDR3: CALERDRNEQFF. The CDR3 bases are TGTGCCCTCGAGCGGGACAGGAATGAGCAGTTCTTC. This rearrangement joins TRBV30 to TRBJ2-1, with a tentative D call TRBD1 (8 bases). The CDR3 sequence is 12 residues long. Per the germline V gene, CDR1 is GTSNPN and CDR2 is SVGIG (reference sequence). Trimming stripped 8 bases from V and 7 bases from J, with 15 bases between.

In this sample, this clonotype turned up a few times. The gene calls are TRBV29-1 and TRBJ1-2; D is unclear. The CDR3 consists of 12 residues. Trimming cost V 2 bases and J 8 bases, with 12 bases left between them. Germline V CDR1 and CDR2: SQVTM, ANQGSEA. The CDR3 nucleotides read TGCAGCGTTGAAACACTCGAGTCAGGCTACACCTTC. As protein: CSVETLESGYTF.

The CDR3: CASSSQRQLAKNIQYF. CDR3 coding DNA: TGTGCCAGCAGCTCCCAAAGACAGCTAGCCAAAAACATTCAGTACTTC. The chain has TRBV5-4 and TRBJ2-4; D may be TRBD1 (5 bases). V lost 3 bases and J 0 bases, leaving 13 bases between the germline ends. The germline CDR1 and CDR2 sequences are SGHNT and YYREEE (reference sequence). This CDR3 is 16 amino acids long.

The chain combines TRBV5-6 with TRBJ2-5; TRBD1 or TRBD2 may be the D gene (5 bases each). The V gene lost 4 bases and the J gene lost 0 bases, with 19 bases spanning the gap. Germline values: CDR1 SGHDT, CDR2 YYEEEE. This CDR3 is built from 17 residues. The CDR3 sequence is CASSLPTAGEYQETQYF. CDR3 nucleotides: TGTGCCAGCAGCCTACCGACAGCCGGGGAGTACCAAGAGACCCAGTACTTC.

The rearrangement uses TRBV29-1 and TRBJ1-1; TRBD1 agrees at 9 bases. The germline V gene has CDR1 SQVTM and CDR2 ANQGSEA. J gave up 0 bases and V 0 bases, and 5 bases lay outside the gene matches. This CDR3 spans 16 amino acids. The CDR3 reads CSVEDADRGMNTEAFF. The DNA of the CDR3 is TGCAGCGTTGAAGATGCGGACAGGGGCATGAACACTGAAGCTTTCTTT.

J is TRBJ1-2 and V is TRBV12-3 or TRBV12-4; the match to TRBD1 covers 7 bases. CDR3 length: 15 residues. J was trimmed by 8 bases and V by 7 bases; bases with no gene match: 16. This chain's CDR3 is CASTTGQPWTGGYTF. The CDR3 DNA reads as TGTGCCAGCACTACGGGACAGCCCTGGACCGGAGGCTACACCTTC.

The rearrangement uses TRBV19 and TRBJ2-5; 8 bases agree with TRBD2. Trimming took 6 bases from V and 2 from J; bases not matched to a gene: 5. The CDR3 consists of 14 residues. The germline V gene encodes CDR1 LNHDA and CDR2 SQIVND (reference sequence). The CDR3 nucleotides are TGTGCCAGTAGCGGTAGCGGGAAACAAGAGACCCAGTACTTC. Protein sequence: CASSGSGKQETQYF.